This T cell receptor beta chain is drawn from a study of T cell responses to AZD1222 COVID-19 vaccine. For this clone: The antigen is unknown.

Germline V gene data show CDR1 as SGHNT and CDR2 as YENEEA. V was clipped by 5 bases and J by 3 bases, with 16 bases between them. This CDR3 is 15 amino acids long. Study-wide findings and caveats: Spike was spanned by vaccine-associated CD4 TCRs, which were dominant at 160-218 and 743-854. Epitopes outside B.1.351 and B.1.1.7 mutated regions reportedly drew nearly half of spike TCRs. Clonal diversity may have been underestimated in mostly white British donors.

Assay: immunoSEQ multiplex PCR; the TCRdb copy retains only in-frame clones and omits some. The repertoire holds around 160,000 clones, roughly 90% seen once, with under 1.5% in the top ten. The chain recombines TRBV11-3 with TRBJ1-2; D perhaps matches TRBD1 (5 bases). This TCR came from an adult in good health. Specimen: peripheral blood, collected on day 0 of AZD1222 vaccination. The CDR3 nucleotides are TGTGCCAGCAGCCGGCCCCCCTTGGGGGACTATGGCTACACCTTC. Translation gives CASSRPPLGDYGYTF.